The 14 T cell receptor beta chains in this list originate from one sample, sequenced in a study of glioma-infiltrating T cells. TCR alpha and beta CDR3 regions were amplified from RNA using iRepertoire nested multiplex PCR. TCRdb ran MiXCR on the multiplex PCR reads and lists one entry per CDR3 protein. Here the sample spans around 190,000 distinct CDR3 sequences, roughly two fifths being singletons. The specimen was glioma tissue, nonneoplastic brain tissue, or PBMCs (not recorded which). These receptors all stem from a human donor with low-grade glioma or glioblastoma, undergoing nonglioma brain surgery, or in good health (not recorded which).

This clonotype was recorded at least ten times. The chain uses TRBV20-1 and TRBJ1-1, with a tentative D call TRBD1 (5 bases). V gave up 6 bases and J gave up 0 bases, with 11 bases separating them. This CDR3 region has 13 residues. The V gene's germline CDR1 is DFQATT and CDR2 SNEGSKA (reference sequence). The CDR3 DNA follows: TGCAGTGCCGCCGGACACTTGAACACTGAAGCTTTCTTT. As protein: CSAAGHLNTEAFF.

CDR3 DNA: TGCAGTGCCCGTCAGAGGCTAGCGGGAGGGCAAAAGGGGGATCGGGAGCTGTTTTTT. Translated, it gives CSARQRLAGGQKGDRELFF. The rearrangement uses TRBV20-1 and TRBJ2-2, with TRBD2 identical over 12 bases. Germline V gene sequence: CDR1 DFQATT, CDR2 SNEGSKA (reference sequence). The CDR3 spans 19 residues. V trimming: 6 bases; J trimming: 9 bases; junction bases outside the gene matches: 23.

Concerning this clonotype: Being one base from a much bigger clone, this may be a read error. The chain employs TRBV20-1 and TRBJ2-5, with 9 bases fitting TRBD2. The length of the CDR3 is 15 residues. Germline-derived CDR1 and CDR2 are DFQATT and SNEGSKA (reference sequence). The CDR3 protein is CSAGEATSGRETQYF. The CDR3 DNA sequence: TGCAGTGCTGGAGAGGCGACTAGCGGACGGGAGACCCAGTACTTC.

This clonotype was counted only a few times. The V call is TRBV18, the J call TRBJ2-7, with 12 bases lining up with TRBD2. V gave up 2 bases and J gave up 1 base; unmatched junction bases: 0. The CDR3 is 15 amino acids. Germline V lookup: CDR1 KGHSH, CDR2 LQKENI. The CDR3 DNA sequence: TGTGCCAGCTCACCAACTAGCGGGAGGTCCTACGAGCAGTACTTC. Its protein is CASSPTSGRSYEQYF.

CDR3 nucleotide sequence: TGTGCCAGAAGCCAACCCGGGACTCCTGAGGGGCCCCAGCATTTT. It is translated as CARSQPGTPEGPQHF. J is TRBJ1-5 and V is TRBV7-9, with a weak D call TRBD1 (5 bases). CDR3 size: 15 residues. Germline CDR1 and CDR2: SEHNR and FQNEAQ (reference sequence). Trimming took 9 bases from V and 9 from J, leaving 24 bases between them.

The table lists this clonotype with many counts. The V call is TRBV7-9, the J call TRBJ2-1, with 7 bases lining up with TRBD2. The V and J ends lost 3 bases and 8 bases, in that order; junction bases with no gene match: 4. Germline V gene data show CDR1 as SEHNR and CDR2 as FQNEAQ (reference sequence). This CDR3 contains 13 residues. For the CDR3, the DNA is TGTGCCAGCAGCTTGCGGGGGACCGATGAGCAGTTCTTC. Translation: CASSLRGTDEQFF.

On this clonotype: One junction end disagrees with the germline gene, perhaps due to a read error. The chain uses TRBV6-5 and TRBJ1-1, with D tentatively TRBD1 (5 bases). Per the germline V gene, CDR1 is MNHEY and CDR2 is SVGAGI. The CDR3 covers 12 residues. CDR3 in amino acids: CASSSSGNEALF. In DNA, the CDR3 is TGTGCCAGCAGTTCCTCAGGGAATGAAGCTTTATTT.

The chain links TRBV29-1 to TRBJ2-5; TRBD2 agrees at 10 bases. J lost 3 bases, V lost 5 bases, and 3 bases had no gene match. CDR1 is SQVTM, CDR2 ANQGSEA, per germline. The CDR3 extends over 13 amino acids. CDR3 in DNA: TGCAGCGTTACAGCGGGGGGGGAAGAGACCCAGTACTTC. This sequence encodes CSVTAGGEETQYF.

On this clonotype: This may arise from a read error, as a much more abundant clone is one base away. The rearrangement links TRBV7-9 to TRBJ2-1; tentatively, D is TRBD1 or TRBD2 (6 bases each). Looked up from germline, CDR1 is SEHNR and CDR2 is FQNEAQ (reference sequence). This CDR3 has 15 amino acids. CDR3: CGSEGGGTLYNEQFF. For the CDR3, the DNA is TGTGGCAGCGAGGGGGGAGGAACCTTGTACAATGAGCAGTTCTTC.

As to this clonotype: This may stem from a read error, because a much larger clone lies one nucleotide away. The chain carries TRBV7-2 and TRBJ1-1; weak D call: TRBD1 (5 bases). The CDR3 runs to 12 residues. CDR1 is SGHTA and CDR2 is FQGNSA in the germline V gene. The CDR3 DNA is TGTGCCAGCAGCTTTGGTCAGGGTGAATCTTTCTTT. Protein: CASSFGQGESFF.

This clonotype was picked up a small number of times. The chain has TRBV19 and TRBJ2-3; D is unclear. Germline V gene sequence: CDR1 LNHDA, CDR2 SQIVND (reference sequence). This CDR3 contains 15 residues. Trimming removed 3 bases at V and 2 bases at J, with 12 bases between. CDR3 DNA: TGTGCCAGTAGTATTGGTCAAGGACCCACAGATACGCAGTATTTT. It yields the protein CASSIGQGPTDTQYF.

The chain employs TRBV15 and TRBJ2-1; D perhaps matches TRBD2 (7 bases). CDR3 length equals 15 residues. Germline values: CDR1 LNHNV, CDR2 YYDKDF (reference sequence). The V end was cut by 5 bases, the J end by 8 bases, with 19 bases between. The CDR3 DNA reads TGTGCCACCAGCCCAACGACGGGGGGCTCGGATGAGCAGTTCTTC. This translates into CATSPTTGGSDEQFF.

Regarding this clonotype: A much larger clonotype is one base distant, so this may be a read error. Since the CDR3 does not end with the conserved phenylalanine or tryptophan, this likely comes from a read error. J is TRBJ2-1 and V is TRBV12-3 or TRBV12-4; D could derive from TRBD1 or TRBD2 (5 bases each). Trimming cost V 3 bases and J 7 bases, with 10 bases left between them. This CDR3 contains 13 residues. In nucleotides, the CDR3 is TGTGCCAGCAGTTTGGGGGACGGTAATGAGCAGTTCCTC. Protein sequence: CASSLGDGNEQFL.

This clonotype was seen a single time. Possible read error: a much larger clone is one base away. CDR3 residues: CASSLDGLGNSPLHF. Written as DNA, the CDR3 is TGTGCCAGCAGCTTGGACGGCCTCGGTAATTCACCCCTCCACTTT. The chain is built from TRBV5-4 and TRBJ1-6; D is uncertain. CDR1 and CDR2 (germline): SGHNT, YYREEE (reference sequence). The CDR3 is 15 amino acids. Deletions cut 0 bases from V and 6 bases from J, with 10 bases between. Together with reference TRBV5-4 and TRBJ1-6, the CDR3 gives the full variable domain: ETGVTQSPTHLIKTRGQQVTLRCSSQSGHNTVSWYQQALGQGPQFIFQYYREEENGRGNFPPRFSGLQFPNYSSELNVNALELDDSALYLCASSLDGLGNSPLHFGNGTRLTVT.